The 15 T cell receptor gamma chains in this list originate from one sample, sequenced in a study of gamma delta lymphoproliferative disorders and STAT genes. PBMCs from patients and controls supplied the genomic DNA for sequencing. TCRdb redid the clone calls on the multiplex PCR reads with CATT. The sample lists 5,100 or so gamma-chain clones, about 7.7% occurring once. The sample taken for sequencing was blood. These TCRs come from a human donor in good health.

Many counts were recorded for this clone. The chain uses TRGV9 and TRGJ1 or TRGJ2. The J gene is absent in TCRdb and was assigned here via DNA matching to germline. Germline CDR1 and CDR2: GITISATS and ISYDGTV (reference sequence). The length of the CDR3 is 13 residues. Trimming cost V 0 bases and J 6 bases; bases outside gene matches: 5. CDR3 DNA sequence: TGTGCCTTGTGGGAGGTGCTGCCTTATAAGAAACTCTTT. Protein: CALWEVLPYKKLF.

This clone is classed as medium-sized. The gene calls are TRGV2 and TRGJ1 or TRGJ2. The J gene, left out of TCRdb, was set here by checking the DNA against germline. V lost 0 bases, J lost 5 bases, and 7 bases stayed unmatched. The CDR3 has 14 amino acids. The germline gives CDR1 EGSNGY, CDR2 YDSYNSKV. CDR3 bases: TGTGCCACCTGGGACGGGCACGAGAATTATAAGAAACTCTTT. It encodes CATWDGHENYKKLF.

A word on this clone: Relative to the germline gene, one junction end is altered; a read error may explain this. CDR3 DNA sequence: TGTACCACCCCGCGTTGGTTCAAGATATTT. Its protein is CTTPRWFKIF. The rearrangement links TRGV8 to TRGJP1. TCRdb offers no J gene call, so here the DNA was matched to germline to obtain one. Germline values: CDR1 VENAVY, CDR2 YDSYNSRV. This CDR3 is built from 10 residues.

The genes are TRGV3 and TRGJP1. Matching the DNA to germline supplied the J gene, which TCRdb does not give. The CDR3 runs 16 residues. CDR1 is VTNTFY and CDR2 is YDVSTARD in the germline V gene (reference sequence). V gave up 0 bases and J gave up 3 bases; unmatched junction bases: 7. The CDR3 region has the DNA TGTGCCACCTGGGACAGGCTACTACCCACTGGTTGGTTCAAGATATTT. It is translated as CATWDRLLPTGWFKIF.

By its share, this clone is medium-sized (0.01 to 0.1%). The CDR3 loop is CAAWYCCTGWFKIF. CDR3 DNA: TGTGCTGCGTGGTATTGTTGCACTGGTTGGTTCAAGATATTT. The V gene is TRGV10, the J gene TRGJP1. The J gene was missing in TCRdb and was found by matching the end of the DNA to germline. TRGV10 is given ORF status, its function remaining uncertain. The junction had 7 bases not matched to a gene; V was cut back by 7 bases and J by 4 bases. There are 14 residues in the CDR3.

By sample share, this clone is medium-sized. The J gene is uncalled and the V gene is TRGV9. The CDR3 covers 11 residues. Germline values: CDR1 GITISATS, CDR2 ISYDGTV (reference sequence). This CDR3 reads CALWEAGRPLF. The CDR3 DNA follows: TGTGCCTTGTGGGAGGCCGGAAGACCTCTTTTT.

Within the sample, this clone is medium-sized. Being one base from a much bigger clone, this may be a read error. Other DNA sequences in the sample encode the same CDR3. The gene calls are TRGV10 and TRGJ1 or TRGJ2. TCRdb records no J gene; here it was assigned by comparing the DNA to germline. TRGV10 has ORF status, its function being uncertain. J lost 5 bases, V lost 8 bases, and 4 bases had no gene match. The CDR3 length is 11 residues. The CDR3 nucleotides read TGTGCTGCGTGGGATGATTATAAGAAACTCTTT. The encoded protein is CAAWDDYKKLF.

By sample share, this clone is medium-sized. This chain links TRGV8 with TRGJP2. The J gene is not listed in TCRdb, so it was assigned here from a DNA match to germline. Per the germline V gene, CDR1 is VENAVY and CDR2 is YDSYNSRV. This CDR3 region has 14 residues. Losses at the gene ends were 4 bases for V and 4 bases for J; bases not matched to a gene: 6. The CDR3 spells CATWDPYSDWIKTF. CDR3 DNA sequence: TGTGCCACCTGGGACCCTTATAGTGATTGGATCAAGACGTTT.

This clone is labeled medium-sized. The chain recombines TRGV2 with TRGJ1 or TRGJ2. TCRdb offers no J gene call, so here the DNA was matched to germline to obtain one. The CDR3 loop spans 14 amino acids. V trimming: 0 bases; J trimming: 3 bases; junction bases outside the gene matches: 5. In germline, CDR1 is EGSNGY, CDR2 YDSYNSKV. As DNA, the CDR3 is TGTGCCACCTGGGACGGGCCGAGTTATTATAAGAAACTCTTT. It codes for CATWDGPSYYKKLF.

This clone came up many times. V usage is TRGV8 and J usage is TRGJ1 or TRGJ2. The J gene comes from matching the DNA to germline here; TCRdb lacks it. V was pared by 11 bases and J by 1 base, with 14 bases of the junction left unmatched. CDR3 length: 14 amino acids. CDR1 and CDR2 (germline): VENAVY, YDSYNSRV. CDR3 protein: CAKSEDPNYYKKLF. Here the CDR3 DNA reads TGTGCCAAAAGCGAGGACCCCAATTATTATAAGAAACTCTTT.

The sample holds a few counts of this clone. J is TRGJP1 and V is TRGV8. In the absence of a J gene in TCRdb, the DNA was matched to germline to assign it here. CDR3 length: 11 residues. The germline V gene encodes CDR1 VENAVY and CDR2 YDSYNSRV. The V gene end was trimmed by 12 bases and the J gene end by 3 bases; junction bases not matched to a gene: 4. The CDR3 region has the DNA TGTGCCGACCCCACTGGTTGGTTCAAGATATTT. It encodes CADPTGWFKIF.

This clone is deemed medium-sized. This chain uses TRGV2 with TRGJ1 or TRGJ2. TCRdb lists no J gene, so it was determined here by aligning the DNA to germline. The CDR3 loop spans 16 amino acids. J was trimmed by 2 bases and V by 1 base; bases with no gene match: 11. The germline V gene has CDR1 EGSNGY and CDR2 YDSYNSKV. The CDR3 loop is CATWDGRRLYYYKKLF. The DNA of the CDR3 is TGTGCCACCTGGGACGGCCGCCGCCTATATTATTATAAGAAACTCTTT.

This clone ranks as medium-sized. The chain joins TRGV4 to TRGJ1 or TRGJ2. The J gene was missing in TCRdb and was found by matching the end of the DNA to germline. The CDR3 is 15 amino acids. V was pared by 0 bases and J by 3 bases, with 8 bases of the junction left unmatched. Germline loops: CDR1 EGSTGY, CDR2 YDSYTSSV. Written as DNA, the CDR3 is TGTGCCACCTGGGATGGGCGATCGGGTTATTATAAGAAACTCTTT. Translating it yields CATWDGRSGYYKKLF.

This clone was seen more than once but under ten times. The chain carries TRGV9 and TRGJ1 or TRGJ2. Here the J gene was assigned by germline matching of the DNA, as TCRdb has none. The junction had 5 bases not matched to a gene; V was cut back by 0 bases and J by 12 bases. In germline, CDR1 is GITISATS, CDR2 ISYDGTV (reference sequence). The CDR3 extends over 11 amino acids. CDR3 DNA: TGTGCCTTGTGGGAGGTGCGTGGGAAACTCTTT. It translates to CALWEVRGKLF.

This clone was seen ten or more times. Other nucleotide sequences from this sample produce the same CDR3. This chain links TRGV2 with TRGJ1 or TRGJ2. Matching the DNA to germline supplied the J gene, which TCRdb does not give. The CDR3 has 13 residues. The J segment lost 7 bases and the V segment lost 0 bases, leaving 6 bases of the junction unmatched. Germline-derived CDR1 and CDR2 are EGSNGY and YDSYNSKV. DNA for the CDR3: TGTGCCACCTGGGACGGGCGAGGATATAAGAAACTCTTT. It translates to CATWDGRGYKKLF.